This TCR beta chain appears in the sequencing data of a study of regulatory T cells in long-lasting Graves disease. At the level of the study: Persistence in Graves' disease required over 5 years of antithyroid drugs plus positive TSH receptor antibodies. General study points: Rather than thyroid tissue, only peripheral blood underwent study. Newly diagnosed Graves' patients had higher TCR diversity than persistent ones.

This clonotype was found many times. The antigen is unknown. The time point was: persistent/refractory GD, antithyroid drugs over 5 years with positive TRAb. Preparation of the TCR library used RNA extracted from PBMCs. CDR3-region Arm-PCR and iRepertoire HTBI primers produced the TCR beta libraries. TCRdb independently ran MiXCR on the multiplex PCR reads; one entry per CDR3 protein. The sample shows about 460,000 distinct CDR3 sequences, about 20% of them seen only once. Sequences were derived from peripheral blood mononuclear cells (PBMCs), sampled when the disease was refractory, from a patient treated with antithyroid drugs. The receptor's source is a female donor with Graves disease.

CDR3 residues: CSARDPGPSSQETQYF. The CDR3 DNA reads as TGCAGTGCTAGAGACCCGGGTCCCTCGTCCCAAGAGACCCAGTACTTC. The chain recombines TRBV20-1 with TRBJ2-5; D gene unclear. Trimming took off 0 bases at V and 1 base at J, with 15 bases between the two ends. CDR3 length: 16 amino acids. Germline CDR1 reads DFQATT; CDR2 reads SNEGSKA (reference sequence).